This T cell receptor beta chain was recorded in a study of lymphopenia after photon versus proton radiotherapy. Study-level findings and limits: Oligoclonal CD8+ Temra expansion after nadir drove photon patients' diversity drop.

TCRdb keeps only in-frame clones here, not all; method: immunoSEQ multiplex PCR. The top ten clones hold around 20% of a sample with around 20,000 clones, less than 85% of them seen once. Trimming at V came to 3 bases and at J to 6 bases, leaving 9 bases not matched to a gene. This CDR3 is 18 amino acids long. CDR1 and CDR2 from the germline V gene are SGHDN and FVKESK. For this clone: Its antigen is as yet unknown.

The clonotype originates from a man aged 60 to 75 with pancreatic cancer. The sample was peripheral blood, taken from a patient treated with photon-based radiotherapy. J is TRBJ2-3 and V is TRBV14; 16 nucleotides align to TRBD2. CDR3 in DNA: TGTGCCAGCAGCCAGCCCGGGACTAGCGGGGGGGGGCCGGATACGCAGTATTTT. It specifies CASSQPGTSGGGPDTQYF.